What follows are 2 T cell receptor beta chains derived from one specimen sequenced in a study of shared clonotypes between healthy human individuals. Only in-frame clones appear in the TCRdb table, and some are missing; sequencing was by immunoSEQ multiplex PCR. The table records around 2,000,000 clones, less than 95% of them present only once. Cells designated naive CD8 were CD45RO-negative and were positively selected for CCR7, with terminally differentiated effector memory CD45RA+ cells excluded. Input material: naive CD8+ T cells sorted from blood. The source is a man aged 18 to 29 in good health.

The chain couples TRBV2 to TRBJ2-4, with 7 bases that match TRBD2. V was pared by 2 bases and J by 6 bases, with 16 bases of the junction left unmatched. The CDR3 extends over 18 amino acids. Germline V CDR1 and CDR2: SNHLY, FYNNEI. CDR3 sequence (DNA): TGTGCCAGCAGTGAATATGAGACTAGCCCACGAGGAGGAAACATTCAGTACTTC. As protein: CASSEYETSPRGGNIQYF.

On this clone itself: Distinct nucleotide sequences in the sample also encode this CDR3. The V gene is TRBV28, the J gene TRBJ2-7; D call uncertain. The length of the CDR3 is 12 residues. V lost 3 bases, J lost 4 bases, and 7 bases lay in between. In germline, CDR1 is MDHEN, CDR2 SYDVKM. CDR3 region: CASSFPGYEQYF. In DNA, the CDR3 is TGTGCCAGCAGTTTTCCGGGTTACGAGCAGTACTTC.